The 10 T cell receptor beta chains in this list originate from one sample, sequenced in a study of T cell repertoires in cytomegalovirus infection. A single record per CDR3 protein comes from TCRdb applying MiXCR to the reads. The sample consists of 300,000 or so distinct CDR3 sequences, 20% to 30% of them appearing once. Which antigens these TCRs recognize remains unknown. The source material was cultured PBMCs, sampled from culture after CMV antigen stimulation. The receptors originated from a human donor in good health (CMV status not recorded). Some clones in this sample may be carry-over from other donors' samples.

This clonotype has a handful of counts. CDR3 nucleotide sequence: TGTGCCAGCAGCTCCCAAACTAGCGGGAGAAGGAATGAGCAGTTCTTC. This encodes CASSSQTSGRRNEQFF. This chain joins TRBV7-9 and TRBJ2-1, with 11 bases matching TRBD2. V lost 4 bases, J lost 7 bases, and 9 bases stayed unmatched. Per germline, CDR1 SEHNR and CDR2 FQNEAQ (reference sequence). The length of the CDR3 is 16 residues. The entire variable domain, with the rest obtained from reference TRBV7-9 and TRBJ2-1, is as follows: DTGVSQNPRHKITKRGQNVTFRCDPISEHNRLYWYRQTLGQGPEFLTYFQNEAQLEKSRLLSDRFSAERPKGSFSTLEIQRTEQGDSAMYLCASSSQTSGRRNEQFFGPGTRLTVL.

The rearrangement links TRBV12-3 or TRBV12-4 to TRBJ2-7; D remains unclear. V lost 5 bases to trimming and J lost 7 bases, with 18 bases between them. This CDR3 spans 14 amino acids. The CDR3 here is CASSRLVKSWEQYF. Written as DNA, the CDR3 is TGTGCCAGCAGTCGATTAGTAAAGAGCTGGGAGCAGTACTTC.

The rearrangement links TRBV12-3 or TRBV12-4 to TRBJ2-2; D may be TRBD1 or TRBD2 (5 bases each). CDR3 length: 16 amino acids. With 6 bases removed from V and 4 bases from J, the gap between germline ends came to 18 bases. CDR3 in amino acids: CASRSRGDRGTGELFF. The CDR3 region has the DNA TGTGCCAGCAGATCGAGAGGGGACCGGGGCACCGGGGAGCTGTTTTTT.

The J gene is TRBJ2-5, the V gene TRBV12-3 or TRBV12-4; perhaps TRBD2 as D (5 bases). V was shortened by 6 bases and J by 5 bases, with 7 bases between the two germline ends. CDR3 size: 11 residues. The CDR3 loop is CASRTGETQYF. In DNA form, the CDR3 reads TGTGCCAGCAGAACGGGGGAGACCCAGTACTTC.

The chain employs TRBV6-5 and TRBJ2-2, with D possibly called TRBD1 or TRBD2 (6 bases each). CDR3 size: 14 residues. Trimming took 5 bases from V and 6 from J, leaving 13 bases between them. CDR1 and CDR2 from the germline V gene are MNHEY and SVGAGI. The CDR3 region has the DNA TGTGCCAGCAGTGAAATTCGGGGGCCCGGGGAGCTGTTTTTT. Encoded protein: CASSEIRGPGELFF.

This clonotype was observed a handful of times. The chain uses TRBV4-3 and TRBJ2-7; D remains ambiguous. V shed 0 bases and J shed 2 bases, with 11 bases lying between them. Germline V CDR1 and CDR2: LGHNA, YSLEER. This CDR3 has 15 amino acids. CDR3 region: CASSQDRASPYEQYF. The CDR3, as DNA: TGCGCCAGCAGCCAAGATCGGGCGTCCCCCTACGAGCAGTACTTC.

This clonotype was picked up many times. This chain uses TRBV7-2 with TRBJ1-2; a possible D gene is TRBD1 (5 bases). Germline V lookup: CDR1 SGHTA, CDR2 FQGNSA. Trimming cost V 1 base and J 7 bases, with 10 bases left between them. CDR3 length: 13 amino acids. The CDR3 sequence is CASSLVPGPGYTF. DNA of the CDR3: TGTGCCAGCAGCTTAGTACCGGGACCTGGCTACACCTTC.

This clonotype showed up just once. The genes are TRBV9 and TRBJ1-1, with TRBD1 as a possible D gene (5 bases). V lost 0 bases and J 2 bases, leaving 8 bases between the germline ends. Per the germline V gene, CDR1 is SGDLS and CDR2 is YYNGEE. The CDR3 runs to 14 residues. The chain's CDR3 is CASSVGTKNTEAFF. In DNA form, the CDR3 reads TGTGCCAGCAGCGTAGGGACAAAAAACACTGAAGCTTTCTTT. Using reference TRBV9 and TRBJ1-1 for the parts outside the CDR3, the full variable domain is DSGVTQTPKHLITATGQRVTLRCSPRSGDLSVYWYQQSLDQGLQFLIQYYNGEERAKGNILERFSAQQFPDLHSELNLSSLELGDSALYFCASSVGTKNTEAFFGQGTRLTVV.

This clonotype was counted between two and nine times. This chain uses TRBV12-5 with TRBJ2-7; D is perhaps TRBD1 or TRBD2 (5 bases each). The germline V gene has CDR1 LGHNT and CDR2 FRNRAP. This CDR3 has 16 residues. Trimming stripped 1 base from V and 3 bases from J, with 16 bases between. The DNA for the CDR3 is TGTGCTAGTGGTTTGGCCCAAGGGACCCTCGTCTACGAGCAGTACGTC. Protein sequence: CASGLAQGTLVYEQYV.

The V and J genes are TRBV20-1 and TRBJ1-1; TRBD1 matches at 10 bases. The V and J ends lost 4 bases and 1 base, in that order; junction bases with no gene match: 9. Germline V gene sequence: CDR1 DFQATT, CDR2 SNEGSKA (reference sequence). The CDR3 extends over 16 amino acids. The CDR3 loop reads CSATRQGAFGNTEAFF. The CDR3 DNA reads as TGCAGTGCTACCCGACAGGGGGCTTTTGGGAACACTGAAGCTTTCTTT.